The 9 T cell receptor beta chains in this list originate from one sample, sequenced in a study of shared clonotypes between healthy human individuals. Data came from immunoSEQ multiplex PCR; TCRdb stores just in-frame clones and leaves some out. This repertoire shows roughly 700,000 clones, roughly 87% found once; its top ten account for roughly 36%. The sequenced material came from memory CD8+ T cells from PBMCs. Sample subset: CD45RO+ cells pooled with CCR7-negative TemRA cells. The receptors derive from a man between 18 and 29 years old in good health. Some clones in this sample may be carry-over from other donors' samples.

V gene TRBV29-1 combines with J gene TRBJ2-1; 7 bases map to TRBD2. V shed 7 bases, J shed 8 bases, and the junction held 11 bases outside the gene matches. Germline V lookup: CDR1 SQVTM, CDR2 ANQGSEA. The CDR3 runs to 13 residues. The DNA for the CDR3 is TGCAGCGCGAGGAGCGGGATTGTCGATGAGCAGTTCTTC. Translating gives CSARSGIVDEQFF.

This rearrangement joins TRBV6-5 to TRBJ1-5; 7 bases align to TRBD1. V shed 7 bases, J shed 6 bases, and the junction held 6 bases outside the gene matches. Germline lookup yields CDR1 MNHEY and CDR2 SVGAGI. There are 13 residues in the CDR3. CDR3 nucleotides: TGTGCCAGCATGACAGGGTATGGTCAGCCCCAGCATTTT. Amino acid sequence: CASMTGYGQPQHF.

This chain connects TRBV4-2 to TRBJ2-7, with 7 nucleotides matching TRBD1. With 4 bases clipped from V and 7 bases from J, the junction kept 7 bases outside the gene matches. Germline V gene sequence: CDR1 LGHNA, CDR2 YNFKEQ. This CDR3 has 13 amino acids. The CDR3 here is CASSLWQQGEQYF. CDR3 DNA: TGTGCCAGCAGCCTATGGCAACAGGGGGAGCAGTACTTC.

The chain recombines TRBV19 with TRBJ2-7; the D is unclear. V was clipped by 3 bases and J by 2 bases, with 14 bases between them. The CDR3 has 15 residues. The germline gives CDR1 LNHDA, CDR2 SQIVND (reference sequence). The chain's CDR3 is CASSISARRTYEQYF. CDR3 coding DNA: TGTGCCAGTAGTATCTCCGCCCGCCGAACCTACGAGCAGTACTTC.

V is TRBV5-4 and J is TRBJ2-3; a weak D match, TRBD1 (5 bases). From germline, CDR1 is SGHNT and CDR2 YYREEE (reference sequence). V lost 10 bases and J 4 bases, leaving 13 bases between the germline ends. The CDR3 contains 12 residues. Here the CDR3 reads CAQGGAPDTQYF. CDR3 bases: TGTGCCCAGGGTGGGGCCCCAGATACGCAGTATTTT. Based on the CDR3 plus reference TRBV5-4 and TRBJ2-3, the full variable domain is ETGVTQSPTHLIKTRGQQVTLRCSSQSGHNTVSWYQQALGQGPQFIFQYYREEENGRGNFPPRFSGLQFPNYSSELNVNALELDDSALYLCAQGGAPDTQYFGPGTRLTVL.

V usage is TRBV11-2 and J usage is TRBJ2-3; D gene ambiguous. Germline lookup yields CDR1 SGHAT and CDR2 FQNNGV. Trimming shortened V by 6 bases and J by 2 bases, and 9 bases separated the two germline ends. The CDR3 length is 13 residues. CDR3 sequence (DNA): TGTGCCAGCAGGTTCGACTTCACAGATACGCAGTATTTT. Translation gives CASRFDFTDTQYF.

The chain recombines TRBV27 with TRBJ1-1; TRBD1 might be the D (6 bases). CDR1 MNHEY and CDR2 SMNVEV come from the germline V gene (reference sequence). V was cut by 6 bases and J by 6 bases, with 14 bases left in between. The CDR3 extends over 13 amino acids. CDR3 loop: CASSLATGSEAFF. The CDR3 bases are TGTGCCAGCAGCCTAGCTACAGGGTCTGAAGCTTTCTTT.

Concerning this clone itself: The sample holds other DNA sequences that translate to the same CDR3. This chain links TRBV4-1 with TRBJ1-4, with 8 bases identical to TRBD1. From germline, CDR1 is MGHRA and CDR2 YSYEKL. V lost 2 bases and J lost 7; bases outside the gene matches: 3. The CDR3 extends over 14 amino acids. CDR3 coding DNA: TGCGCCAGCAGCCAAAGACAGGGGACTGAAAAACTGTTTTTT. It yields the protein CASSQRQGTEKLFF.

J is TRBJ1-1 and V is TRBV11-2, with D unresolved. Trimming shortened V by 0 bases and J by 7 bases, and 15 bases separated the two germline ends. CDR1 is SGHAT, CDR2 FQNNGV, per germline. This CDR3 is built from 15 residues. The CDR3, as DNA: TGTGCCAGCAGCTTAGATACTGACGGGCCCTTTGAAGCTTTCTTT. It encodes CASSLDTDGPFEAFF.